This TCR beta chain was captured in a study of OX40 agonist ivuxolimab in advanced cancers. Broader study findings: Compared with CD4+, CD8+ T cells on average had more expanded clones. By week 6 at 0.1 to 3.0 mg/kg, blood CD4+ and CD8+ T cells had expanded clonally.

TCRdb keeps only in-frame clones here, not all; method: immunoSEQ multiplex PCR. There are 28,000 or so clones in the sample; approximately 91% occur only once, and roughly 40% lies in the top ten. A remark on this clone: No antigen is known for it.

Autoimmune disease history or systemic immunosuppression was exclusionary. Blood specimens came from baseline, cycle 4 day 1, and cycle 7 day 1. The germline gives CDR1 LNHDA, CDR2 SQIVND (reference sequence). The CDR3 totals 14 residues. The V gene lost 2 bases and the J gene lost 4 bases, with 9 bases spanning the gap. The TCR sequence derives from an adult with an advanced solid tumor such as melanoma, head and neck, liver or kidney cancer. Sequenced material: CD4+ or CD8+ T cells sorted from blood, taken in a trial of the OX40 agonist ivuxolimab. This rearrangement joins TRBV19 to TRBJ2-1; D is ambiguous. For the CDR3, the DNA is TGTGCCAGTAGTATACCCGGGCCTTACAATGAGCAGTTCTTC. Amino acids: CASSIPGPYNEQFF.